This T cell receptor beta chain was sequenced for a study of T cell repertoires in cytomegalovirus infection. For the study at large: Selection of CMV epitopes for the study included recently identified HLA-C-restricted and well-studied HLA-B-restricted ones. Based on public TCR beta signatures, there were indications of CMV infection and of a matching HLA type. Whole-study findings and limits: Pooled public TCR beta family frequency picked out CMV carriers with the relevant HLA. HLA-C-restricted CMV clonotypes gave the most frequent clonotype in two of eight donors.

TCRdb passed the reads through MiXCR, listing each CDR3 protein once. The sample lists under 300,000 distinct CDR3 sequences; approximately 22% were seen once. In this sample, this clonotype turned up many times. Its specificity is not known. The germline gives CDR1 SGHTA, CDR2 FQGTGA. The CDR3 is 14 amino acids. Trimming pared 9 bases from V and 8 bases from J, leaving 22 bases between. This sequence joins TRBV7-3 and TRBJ1-2; D remains unclear. The receptor's source is a human donor in good health (CMV status not recorded). Some clones in this sample may be carry-over from other donors' samples. The sample was cultured PBMCs, taken from culture after CMV antigen stimulation. The CDR3 here is CASGPRDGLQGYTF. The CDR3 DNA is TGTGCCAGTGGCCCCCGGGATGGTTTGCAGGGCTACACCTTC.